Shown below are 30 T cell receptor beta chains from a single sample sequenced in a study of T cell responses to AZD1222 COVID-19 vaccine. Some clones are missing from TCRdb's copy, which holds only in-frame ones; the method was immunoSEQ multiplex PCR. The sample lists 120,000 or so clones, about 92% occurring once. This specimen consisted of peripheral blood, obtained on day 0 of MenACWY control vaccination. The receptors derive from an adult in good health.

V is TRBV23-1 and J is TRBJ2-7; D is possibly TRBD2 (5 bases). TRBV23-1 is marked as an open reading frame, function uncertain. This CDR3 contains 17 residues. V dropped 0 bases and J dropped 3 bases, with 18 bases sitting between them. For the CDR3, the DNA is TGCGCCAGCAGTCAATCAAACCGGGGTTTGCCACTCTACGAGCAGTACTTC. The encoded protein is CASSQSNRGLPLYEQYF.

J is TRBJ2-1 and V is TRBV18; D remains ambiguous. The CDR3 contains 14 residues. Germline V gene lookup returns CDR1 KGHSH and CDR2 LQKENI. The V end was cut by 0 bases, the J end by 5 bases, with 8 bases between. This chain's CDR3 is CASSPPSTDNEQFF. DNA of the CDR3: TGTGCCAGCTCACCACCGTCTACGGACAATGAGCAGTTCTTC.

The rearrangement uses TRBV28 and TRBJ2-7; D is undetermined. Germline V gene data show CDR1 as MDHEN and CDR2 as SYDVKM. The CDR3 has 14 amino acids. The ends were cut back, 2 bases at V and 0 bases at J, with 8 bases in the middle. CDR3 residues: CASSLGQSSYEQYV. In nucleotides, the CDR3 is TGTGCCAGCAGTTTAGGTCAGAGCTCCTACGAGCAGTACGTC.

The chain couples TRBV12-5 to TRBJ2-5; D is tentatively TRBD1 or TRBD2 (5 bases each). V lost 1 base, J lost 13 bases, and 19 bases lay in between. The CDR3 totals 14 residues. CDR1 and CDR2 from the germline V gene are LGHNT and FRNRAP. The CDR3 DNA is TGTGCTAGTGGTTTGGACCTGGGACCACATGCAGGGTACTTC. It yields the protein CASGLDLGPHAGYF.

CDR3 protein: CATSPEDRDYEQYV. In nucleotides, the CDR3 is TGTGCCACCAGCCCCGAGGACAGGGACTACGAGCAGTACGTC. The rearrangement uses TRBV24-1 and TRBJ2-7; 8 nucleotides match TRBD1. Germline V gene lookup returns CDR1 KGHDR and CDR2 SFDVKD. There are 14 residues in the CDR3. Losses at the gene ends were 7 bases for V and 3 bases for J; bases not matched to a gene: 7.

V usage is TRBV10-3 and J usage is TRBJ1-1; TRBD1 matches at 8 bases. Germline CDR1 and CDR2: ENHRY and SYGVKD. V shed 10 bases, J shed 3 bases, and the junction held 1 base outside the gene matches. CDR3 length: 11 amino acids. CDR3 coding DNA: TGTGCCAACAGGGGGGACACTGAAGCTTTCTTT. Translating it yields CANRGDTEAFF.

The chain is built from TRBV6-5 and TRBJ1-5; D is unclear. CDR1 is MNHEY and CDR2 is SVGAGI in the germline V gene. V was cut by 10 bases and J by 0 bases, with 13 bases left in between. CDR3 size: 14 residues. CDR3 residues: CATLGSPSNQPQHF. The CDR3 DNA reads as TGTGCCACCTTGGGCAGCCCTAGCAATCAGCCCCAGCATTTT.

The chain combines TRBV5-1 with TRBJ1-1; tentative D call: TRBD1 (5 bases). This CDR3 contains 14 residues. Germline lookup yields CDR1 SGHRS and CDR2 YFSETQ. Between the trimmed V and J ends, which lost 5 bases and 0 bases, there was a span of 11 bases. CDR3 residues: CASRDSSLNTEAFF. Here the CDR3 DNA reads TGCGCCAGCAGAGACAGCTCCCTGAACACTGAAGCTTTCTTT. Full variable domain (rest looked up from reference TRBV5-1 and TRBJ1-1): KAGVTQTPRYLIKTRGQQVTLSCSPISGHRSVSWYQQTPGQGLQFLFEYFSETQRNKGNFPGRFSGRQFSNSRSEMNVSTLELGDSALYLCASRDSSLNTEAFFGQGTRLTVV.

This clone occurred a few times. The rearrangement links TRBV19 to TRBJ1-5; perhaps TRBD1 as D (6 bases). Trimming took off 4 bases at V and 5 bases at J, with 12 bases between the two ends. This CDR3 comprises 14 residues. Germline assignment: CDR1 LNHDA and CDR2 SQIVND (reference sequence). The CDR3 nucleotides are TGTGCCAGTAGTACCCGGACAGCTGATCAGCCCCAGCATTTT. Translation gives CASSTRTADQPQHF.

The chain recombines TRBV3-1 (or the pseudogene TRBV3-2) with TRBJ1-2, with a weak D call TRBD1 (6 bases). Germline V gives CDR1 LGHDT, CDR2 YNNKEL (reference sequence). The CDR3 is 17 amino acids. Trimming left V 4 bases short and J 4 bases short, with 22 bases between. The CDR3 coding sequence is TGTGCCAGCAGCCGATTTGCGGACAGCGCAGCTTTCTATGGCTACACCTTC. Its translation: CASSRFADSAAFYGYTF.

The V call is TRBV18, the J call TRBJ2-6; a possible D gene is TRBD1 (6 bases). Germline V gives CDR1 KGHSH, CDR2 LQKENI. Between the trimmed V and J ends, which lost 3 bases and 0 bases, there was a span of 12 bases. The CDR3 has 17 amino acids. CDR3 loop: CASSPGALSSGANVLTF. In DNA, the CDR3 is TGTGCCAGCTCACCGGGGGCCCTGAGCTCTGGGGCCAACGTCCTGACTTTC. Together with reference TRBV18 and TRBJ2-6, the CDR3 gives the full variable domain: NAGVMQNPRHLVRRRGQEARLRCSPMKGHSHVYWYRQLPEEGLKFMVYLQKENIIDESGMPKERFSAEFPKEGPSILRIQQVVRGDSAAYFCASSPGALSSGANVLTFGAGSRLTVL.

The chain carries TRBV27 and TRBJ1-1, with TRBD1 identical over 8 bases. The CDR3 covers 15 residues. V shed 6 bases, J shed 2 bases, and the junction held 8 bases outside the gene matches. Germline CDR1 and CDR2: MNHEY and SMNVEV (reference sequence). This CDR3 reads CASRPRGQANTEAFF. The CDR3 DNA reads TGTGCCAGCAGACCCCGGGGACAGGCAAACACTGAAGCTTTCTTT.

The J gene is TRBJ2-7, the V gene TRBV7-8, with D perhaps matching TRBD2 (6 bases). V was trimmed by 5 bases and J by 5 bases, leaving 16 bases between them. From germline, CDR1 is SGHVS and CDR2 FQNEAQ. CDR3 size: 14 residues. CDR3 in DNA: TGTGCCAGCAGCCCCTGGGACTCTACTAACGAGCAGTACTTC. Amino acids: CASSPWDSTNEQYF.

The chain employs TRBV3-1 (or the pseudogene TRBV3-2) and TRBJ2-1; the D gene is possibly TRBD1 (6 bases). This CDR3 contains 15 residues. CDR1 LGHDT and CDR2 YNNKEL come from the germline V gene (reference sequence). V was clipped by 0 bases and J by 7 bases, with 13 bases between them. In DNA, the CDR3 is TGTGCCAGCAGCCAAGATCCAGGGGAGTTGAATGAGCAGTTCTTC. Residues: CASSQDPGELNEQFF.

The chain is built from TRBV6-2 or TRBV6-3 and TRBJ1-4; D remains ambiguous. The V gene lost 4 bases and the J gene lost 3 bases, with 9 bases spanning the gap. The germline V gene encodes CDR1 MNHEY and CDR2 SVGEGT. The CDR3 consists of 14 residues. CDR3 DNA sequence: TGTGCCAGCAGTTTTGGACGTTCTAATGAAAAACTGTTTTTT. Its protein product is CASSFGRSNEKLFF.

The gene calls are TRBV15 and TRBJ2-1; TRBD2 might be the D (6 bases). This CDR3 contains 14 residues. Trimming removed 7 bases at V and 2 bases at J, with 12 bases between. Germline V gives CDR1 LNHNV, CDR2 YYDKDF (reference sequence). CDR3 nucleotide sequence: TGTGCCACCACGCCGGAGGGTGCCTACAATGAGCAGTTCTTC. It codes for CATTPEGAYNEQFF.

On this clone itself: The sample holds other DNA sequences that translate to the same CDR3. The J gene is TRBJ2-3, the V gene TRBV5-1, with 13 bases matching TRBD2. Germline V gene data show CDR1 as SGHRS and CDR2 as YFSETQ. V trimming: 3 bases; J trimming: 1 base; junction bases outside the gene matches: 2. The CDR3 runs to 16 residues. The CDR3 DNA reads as TGCGCCAGCAGCTCCGGACTAGCGGGAGGCACAGATACGCAGTATTTT. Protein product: CASSSGLAGGTDTQYF.

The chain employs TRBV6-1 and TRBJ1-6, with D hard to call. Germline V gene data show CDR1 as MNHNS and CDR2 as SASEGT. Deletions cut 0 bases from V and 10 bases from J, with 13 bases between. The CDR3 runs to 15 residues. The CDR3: CASSEATSSGSPLHF. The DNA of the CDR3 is TGTGCCAGCAGTGAAGCTACCAGTTCAGGCTCACCCCTCCACTTT.

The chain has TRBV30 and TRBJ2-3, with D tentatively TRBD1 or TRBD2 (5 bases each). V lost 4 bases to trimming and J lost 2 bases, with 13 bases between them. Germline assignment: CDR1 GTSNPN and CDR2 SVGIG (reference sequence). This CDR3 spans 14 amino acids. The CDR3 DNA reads TGTGCCTGGACCCCGGGACGCCACACAGATACGCAGTATTTT. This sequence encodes CAWTPGRHTDTQYF.

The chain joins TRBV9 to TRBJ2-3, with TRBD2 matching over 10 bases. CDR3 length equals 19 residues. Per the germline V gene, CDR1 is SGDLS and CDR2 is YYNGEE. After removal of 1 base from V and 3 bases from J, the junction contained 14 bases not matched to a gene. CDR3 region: CASSVSTRVSGRSTDTQYF. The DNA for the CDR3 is TGTGCCAGCAGCGTATCTACTAGGGTTAGCGGGAGGAGTACAGATACGCAGTATTTT.

This CDR3 reads CAISTTARGYGYTF. CDR3 bases: TGTGCCATCAGTACAACCGCAAGGGGCTATGGCTACACCTTC. This chain links TRBV10-3 with TRBJ1-2; maybe TRBD1 (5 bases). Germline lookup yields CDR1 ENHRY and CDR2 SYGVKD. The CDR3 runs 14 residues. The V end lost 5 bases, the J end lost 4 bases, and 14 bases lay between the germline ends.

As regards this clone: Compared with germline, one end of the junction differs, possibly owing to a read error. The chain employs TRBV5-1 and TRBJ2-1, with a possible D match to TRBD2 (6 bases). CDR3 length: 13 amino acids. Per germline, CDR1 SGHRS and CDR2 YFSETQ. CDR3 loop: CASGLGGYNEQFF. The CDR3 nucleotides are TGCGCCAGCGGCTTGGGGGGTTACAATGAGCAGTTCTTC.

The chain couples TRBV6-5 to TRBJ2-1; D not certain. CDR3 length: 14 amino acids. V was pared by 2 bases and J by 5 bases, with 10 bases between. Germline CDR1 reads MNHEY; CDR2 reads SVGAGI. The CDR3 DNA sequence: TGTGCCAGCAGTTACAGGCAGAGTAACAATGAGCAGTTCTTC. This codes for CASSYRQSNNEQFF.

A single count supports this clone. The CDR3 DNA reads as TGCGCCAGCAGCCCTTCTACTCGCTCCTACGAGCAGTACTTC. Translation: CASSPSTRSYEQYF. The rearrangement links TRBV4-1 to TRBJ2-7; D remains unclear. The germline CDR1 and CDR2 sequences are MGHRA and YSYEKL. The CDR3 contains 14 residues. The V and J ends lost 4 bases and 0 bases respectively, with 10 bases between them.

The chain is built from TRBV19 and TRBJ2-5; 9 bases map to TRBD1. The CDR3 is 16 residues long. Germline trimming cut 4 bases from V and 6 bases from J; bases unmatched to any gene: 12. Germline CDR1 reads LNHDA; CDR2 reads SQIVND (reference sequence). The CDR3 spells CASSTWGTGTRKTQYF. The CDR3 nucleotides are TGTGCCAGTAGTACTTGGGGGACAGGGACCCGCAAGACCCAGTACTTC.

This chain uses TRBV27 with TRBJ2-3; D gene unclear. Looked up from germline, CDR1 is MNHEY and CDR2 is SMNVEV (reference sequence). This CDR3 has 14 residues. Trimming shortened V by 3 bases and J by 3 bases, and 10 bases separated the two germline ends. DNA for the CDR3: TGTGCCAGCAGTTTGGGCCGATTTACAGATACGCAGTATTTT. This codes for CASSLGRFTDTQYF.

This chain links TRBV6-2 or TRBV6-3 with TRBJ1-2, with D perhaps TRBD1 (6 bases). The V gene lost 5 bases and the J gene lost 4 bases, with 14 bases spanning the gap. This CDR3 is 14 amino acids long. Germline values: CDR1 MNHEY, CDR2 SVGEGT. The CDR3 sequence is CASSKLGQFYGYTF. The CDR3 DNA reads TGTGCCAGCAGTAAGTTGGGACAATTCTATGGCTACACCTTC.

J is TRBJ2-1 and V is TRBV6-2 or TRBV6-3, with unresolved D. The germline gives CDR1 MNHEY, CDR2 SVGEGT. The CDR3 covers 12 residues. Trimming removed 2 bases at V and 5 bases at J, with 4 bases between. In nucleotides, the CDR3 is TGTGCCAGCAGTTACCAAGACAATGAGCAGTTCTTC. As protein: CASSYQDNEQFF.

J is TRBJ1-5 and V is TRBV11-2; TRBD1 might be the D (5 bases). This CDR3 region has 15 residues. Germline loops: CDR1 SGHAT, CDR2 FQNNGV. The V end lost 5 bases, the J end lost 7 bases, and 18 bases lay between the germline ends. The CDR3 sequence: CASSPGQGDYQPQHF. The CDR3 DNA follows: TGTGCCAGCAGCCCAGGCCAGGGAGACTACCAGCCCCAGCATTTT. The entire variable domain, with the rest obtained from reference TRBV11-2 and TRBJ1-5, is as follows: EAGVAQSPRYKIIEKRQSVAFWCNPISGHATLYWYQQILGQGPKLLIQFQNNGVVDDSQLPKDRFSAERLKGVDSTLKIQPAKLEDSAVYLCASSPGQGDYQPQHFGDGTRLSIL.

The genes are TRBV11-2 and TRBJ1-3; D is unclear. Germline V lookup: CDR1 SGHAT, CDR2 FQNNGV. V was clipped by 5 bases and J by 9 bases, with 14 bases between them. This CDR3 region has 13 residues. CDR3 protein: CASSVDMVLTIYF. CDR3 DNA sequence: TGTGCCAGCAGCGTCGATATGGTTCTCACCATATATTTT.